Given below is one TCR beta chain in context. Its antigen is not known. V was cut by 0 bases and J by 0 bases, with 10 bases left in between. There are 16 residues in the CDR3. Per germline, CDR1 SGHNT and CDR2 YYREEE (reference sequence). The data were obtained in a study of beta chain features in type 1 diabetes. Study observations and caveats: Insertions were fewer and deletions more numerous at VDJ junctions in type 1 diabetes patients. Significant though moderate, a shortening of TCRB CDR3s appeared in all four CD4+ subsets of Type 1 diabetes patients.

Expressed TCRB transcripts got sequenced, as all isolated RNA was reverse transcribed. Sequenced by immunoSEQ multiplex PCR; TCRdb stores in-frame clones only, minus some. The sample contains about 660,000 clones, over 12% of which appear only once. Sequencing used naive CD4+ T cells from blood. The source of this sequence is a young man with type 1 diabetes. The chain recombines TRBV5-4 with TRBJ1-3; no reliable D call. DNA of the CDR3: TGTGCCAGCAGCTTGGGGCAAACTATCTCTGGAAACACCATATATTTT. Translation gives CASSLGQTISGNTIYF.